This T cell receptor beta chain is from a study of cytomegalovirus exposure and HLA in healthy donors. Germline V gene sequence: CDR1 MNHNY, CDR2 SVGAGI (reference sequence). V lost 5 bases, J lost 4 bases, and 9 bases lay in between. This CDR3 has 13 residues. Findings and limits, study-wide: Analyzed later, association rates of TCRs varied across HLA loci, with DRB1 most and HLA-C fewest. According to an earlier analysis, most TCR beta V segments yielded productive rearrangements about 90% or about 30% of the time. In a later analysis, TCR beta V- and J-gene trimming showed a link to a missense DCLRE1C variant.

About this clone itself: Its antigen is not known.

The PCR used 60 Vbeta and 13 Jbeta primers. Assay: immunoSEQ multiplex PCR; the TCRdb copy retains only in-frame clones and omits some. The listing contains approximately 180,000 clones. The gene calls are TRBV6-6 and TRBJ1-5; D is ambiguous. Specimen: PBMCs. This sequence was found in a young man in good health and CMV-seronegative. The CDR3 bases are TGTGCCAGCAGTGACAATCGGAATCAGCCCCAGCATTTT. It yields the protein CASSDNRNQPQHF.